Each of the 11 T cell receptor beta chains below was sequenced from the same sample in a study of blood T cell repertoires in COVID-19. Clones were read by immunoSEQ multiplex PCR, and TCRdb kept only the in-frame ones, dropping some. The sample yields approximately 190,000 clones, 65% to 90% seen once. Sequenced: PBMCs or T cells enriched from blood (not recorded which). The receptors shown here come from a woman aged 60-70 years with acute COVID-19.

The gene calls are TRBV11-2 and TRBJ2-3; D is undetermined. The CDR3 loop spans 13 amino acids. CDR1 is SGHAT, CDR2 FQNNGV, per germline. The germline V and J ends were trimmed by 5 bases and 6 bases, with 12 bases remaining between them. The CDR3 here is CASSISRADTQYF. Written as DNA, the CDR3 is TGTGCCAGCAGCATATCTAGAGCCGATACGCAGTATTTT.

The V and J genes are TRBV25-1 and TRBJ2-7; D possibly corresponds to TRBD2 (5 bases). Germline V gives CDR1 MGHDK, CDR2 SYGVNS. Between the trimmed V and J ends, which lost 1 base and 4 bases, there was a span of 14 bases. The CDR3 loop spans 15 amino acids. The CDR3 region has the DNA TGTGCCAGCAGTGAATCGGCCGGTCCGGGGTACGAGCAGTACTTC. Its protein product is CASSESAGPGYEQYF.

The J gene is TRBJ2-1, the V gene TRBV30; D remains unclear. Germline CDR1 reads GTSNPN; CDR2 reads SVGIG (reference sequence). CDR3 length: 14 residues. Trimming pared 5 bases from V and 0 bases from J, leaving 11 bases between. The CDR3 protein is CAWGLSNSYNEQFF. The CDR3, as DNA: TGTGCCTGGGGTTTAAGCAACTCCTACAATGAGCAGTTCTTC.

The V and J genes are TRBV18 and TRBJ2-3; D is possibly TRBD2 (5 bases). V lost 6 bases, J lost 5 bases, and 12 bases lay in between. The CDR3 extends over 13 amino acids. Germline-derived CDR1 and CDR2 are KGHSH and LQKENI. The CDR3 here is CASSPTAGDTQYF. Here the CDR3 DNA reads TGTGCCAGCTCTCCAACCGCGGGAGATACGCAGTATTTT.

This clone was recorded many times. The gene calls are TRBV5-4 and TRBJ2-7; tentatively, D is TRBD2 (7 bases). Germline CDR1 is SGHNT and CDR2 is YYREEE (reference sequence). The CDR3 loop spans 14 amino acids. Deletions cut 4 bases from V and 2 bases from J, with 13 bases between. The CDR3 is CASSPVGGAYEQYF. CDR3 sequence (DNA): TGTGCCAGCAGCCCAGTAGGGGGGGCCTACGAGCAGTACTTC.

V is TRBV5-1 and J is TRBJ1-2; D unresolved. V lost 6 bases to trimming and J lost 1 base, with 10 bases between them. Germline V gene data show CDR1 as SGHRS and CDR2 as YFSETQ. This CDR3 is 13 amino acids long. The CDR3 reads CASTSDNNYGYTF. For the CDR3, the DNA is TGCGCCAGCACTTCAGACAATAACTATGGCTACACCTTC.

The rearrangement uses TRBV6-2 or TRBV6-3 and TRBJ2-1; 10 nucleotides line up with TRBD1. The CDR3 has 14 residues. The junction had 4 bases not matched to a gene; V was cut back by 5 bases and J by 6 bases. Germline lookup yields CDR1 MNHEY and CDR2 SVGEGT. CDR3 sequence reads: CASSRQGAPNEQFF. For the CDR3, the DNA is TGTGCCAGCAGTCGACAGGGGGCGCCCAATGAGCAGTTCTTC.

This chain uses TRBV10-3 with TRBJ2-1; 11 bases align to TRBD2. Per the germline V gene, CDR1 is ENHRY and CDR2 is SYGVKD. This CDR3 region has 15 residues. V was pared by 10 bases and J by 4 bases, with 9 bases of the junction left unmatched. The CDR3 reads CATLPTSGSYNEQFF. The CDR3 DNA follows: TGTGCCACCCTTCCTACTAGCGGGAGTTACAATGAGCAGTTCTTC.

The rearrangement joins TRBV10-3 to TRBJ2-7, with D possibly TRBD2 on 6 matching bases. The CDR3 totals 13 residues. V lost 8 bases to trimming and J lost 3 bases, with 14 bases between them. CDR1 is ENHRY, CDR2 SYGVKD, per germline. CDR3 nucleotide sequence: TGTGCCATCTCGGGGCTAGCGCACTACGAGCAGTACTTC. Translating gives CAISGLAHYEQYF.

V gene TRBV10-1 combines with J gene TRBJ2-5, with a tentative D call TRBD2 (7 bases). Germline V gene data show CDR1 as WNHNN and CDR2 as SYGVQD (reference sequence). CDR3 size: 16 residues. V lost 3 bases and J 5 bases, leaving 19 bases between the germline ends. As DNA, the CDR3 is TGCGCCAGCAGTGATGTGGCTAGCGGTACAGGGGAGACCCAGTACTTC. It encodes CASSDVASGTGETQYF.

V usage is TRBV3-1 (or the pseudogene TRBV3-2) and J usage is TRBJ2-7; the D is unclear. V lost 0 bases and J 7 bases, leaving 13 bases between the germline ends. The CDR3 runs 14 residues. In germline, CDR1 is LGHDT, CDR2 YNNKEL (reference sequence). CDR3 residues: CASSQDGGEEEQYF. The CDR3 region has the DNA TGTGCCAGCAGCCAAGACGGCGGTGAGGAAGAGCAGTACTTC.